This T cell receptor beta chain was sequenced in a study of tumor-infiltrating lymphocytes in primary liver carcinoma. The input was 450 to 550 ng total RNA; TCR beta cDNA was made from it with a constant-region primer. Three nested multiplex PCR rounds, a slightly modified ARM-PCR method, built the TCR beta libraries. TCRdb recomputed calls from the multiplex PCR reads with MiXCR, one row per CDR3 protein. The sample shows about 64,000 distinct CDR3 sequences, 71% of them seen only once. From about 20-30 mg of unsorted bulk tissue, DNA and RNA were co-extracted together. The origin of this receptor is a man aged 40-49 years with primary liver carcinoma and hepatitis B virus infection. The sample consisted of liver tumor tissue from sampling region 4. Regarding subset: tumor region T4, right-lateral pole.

The CDR3 is CASSLVRPGQEFRNTEAFF. CDR3 nucleotide sequence: TGTGCCAGCAGCTTAGTGAGACCGGGACAGGAATTCAGGAACACTGAAGCTTTCTTT. The chain employs TRBV11-1 and TRBJ1-1; 8 positions match TRBD1. Germline values: CDR1 SGHAT, CDR2 FQDESV (reference sequence). V lost 1 base and J lost 1; bases outside the gene matches: 14. The CDR3 sequence is 19 residues long.